The clone carrying this TCR beta chain was found once. Antigen: not known. Sample-barcoded 5' priming and a J-beta primer mix drove a second PCR of roughly 6 to 12 cycles. TCRdb re-called the 5' RACE reads through MiXCR, storing one row per CDR3 protein. The data contain 800,000 or so distinct CDR3 sequences, under 80% of them singletons. The data derive from a study of blood T cells in healthy people across ages. Study-wide results and limits: Fewer expanded clones and more diversity marked long-lived versus aged donors.

Germline V gives CDR1 SNHLY, CDR2 FYNNEI. V lost 1 base to trimming and J lost 9 bases, with 10 bases between them. The CDR3 sequence is 14 residues long. Sequencing was performed on blood. The receptor was derived from a young man in good health. The chain couples TRBV2 to TRBJ1-6; D is uncertain. CDR3: CASSEEYLGSPLHF. The CDR3 bases are TGTGCCAGCAGTGAAGAATACTTAGGTTCACCCCTCCACTTT.